The next 8 T cell receptor beta chains were all read from a single sample in a study of sequential checkpoint blockade in melanoma. Assay: immunoSEQ multiplex PCR; the TCRdb copy retains only in-frame clones and omits some. Among 8,000 to 10,000 clones listed, roughly 24% were seen once. The treatment here: randomized to nivolumab then ipilimumab (arm A) or the reverse (arm B). The sample was tumor tissue (inferred from file names), taken from a patient given nivolumab and ipilimumab in sequence. The source is a human donor with melanoma.

V and J are TRBV11-3 and TRBJ1-6; 9 bases align to TRBD1. The CDR3 loop spans 15 amino acids. CDR1 is SGHNT, CDR2 YENEEA, per germline. V was clipped by 5 bases and J by 9 bases; unmatched bases: 8. CDR3 nucleotide sequence: TGTGCCAGCAGCGGCATGGGACAGGGAACTTCACCCCTCCACTTT. It codes for CASSGMGQGTSPLHF.

The chain is built from TRBV6-8 and TRBJ2-3; D call uncertain. Germline-derived CDR1 and CDR2 are MNHGY and SAAAGT. V gave up 2 bases and J gave up 1 base, with 13 bases separating them. There are 16 residues in the CDR3. The CDR3 DNA reads TGTGCCAGCAGTTACGCCTGGGTGGGCGGCACAGATACGCAGTATTTT. Its protein is CASSYAWVGGTDTQYF.

This chain uses TRBV28 with TRBJ1-3, with TRBD1 matching over 8 bases. The germline V gene encodes CDR1 MDHEN and CDR2 SYDVKM. V dropped 2 bases and J dropped 3; count of bases not matched to a gene: 6. The CDR3 runs to 16 residues. CDR3 residues: CASSLMQGAGGNTIYF. The CDR3 DNA sequence: TGTGCCAGCAGTTTAATGCAGGGGGCGGGTGGAAACACCATATATTTT. Combining the CDR3 with reference TRBV28 and TRBJ1-3 gives the whole variable domain DVKVTQSSRYLVKRTGEKVFLECVQDMDHENMFWYRQDPGLGLRLIYFSYDVKMKEKGDIPEGYSVSREKKERFSLILESASTNQTSMYLCASSLMQGAGGNTIYFGEGSWLTVV.

The chain links TRBV6-8 to TRBJ1-2; no clear D gene. The V gene's germline CDR1 is MNHGY and CDR2 SAAAGT. The CDR3 runs to 15 residues. Trimming stripped 2 bases from V and 7 bases from J, with 17 bases between. The CDR3 sequence is CASSYIGMGSLGYTF. The CDR3 DNA follows: TGTGCCAGCAGTTACATCGGGATGGGGTCCCTTGGCTACACCTTC.

V is TRBV28 and J is TRBJ1-2; the match to TRBD1 covers 7 bases. This CDR3 region has 14 residues. V was clipped by 4 bases and J by 4 bases; unmatched bases: 6. Germline V lookup: CDR1 MDHEN, CDR2 SYDVKM. The CDR3 sequence: CASSSQGTSYGYTF. CDR3 DNA sequence: TGTGCCAGCAGTTCACAGGGGACGAGCTATGGCTACACCTTC.

The chain has TRBV25-1 and TRBJ2-5; TRBD2 matches 12 bases. Trimming removed 3 bases from V and 2 bases from J; junction bases left unmatched: 7. This CDR3 has 17 amino acids. Germline CDR1 and CDR2: MGHDK and SYGVNS. CDR3 sequence: CASSDPGLAGSQETQYF. The DNA for the CDR3 is TGTGCCAGCAGTGACCCCGGACTAGCGGGATCACAAGAGACCCAGTACTTC.

There are many counts of this clone. The V and J genes are TRBV11-3 and TRBJ2-7; tentatively, D is TRBD1 or TRBD2 (6 bases each). Germline CDR1 and CDR2: SGHNT and YENEEA. Trimming shortened V by 5 bases and J by 1 base, and 24 bases separated the two germline ends. The CDR3 sequence is 18 residues long. This CDR3 is CASSRGSLRDMVSYEQYV. CDR3 DNA: TGTGCCAGCAGCCGAGGGTCTTTGCGGGACATGGTATCCTACGAGCAGTACGTC.

This clone was seen only a few times. The genes are TRBV19 and TRBJ1-1; 7 bases are a match to TRBD1. V lost 7 bases, J lost 1 base, and 6 bases stayed unmatched. The CDR3 covers 14 residues. Germline-derived CDR1 and CDR2 are LNHDA and SQIVND (reference sequence). CDR3 coding DNA: TGTGCCAGTACTGTGGGACAGTGGAACACTGAAGCTTTCTTT. It encodes CASTVGQWNTEAFF.